This record covers a single T cell receptor beta chain. The record originates from a study of blood T cell repertoires in COVID-19. Study at large: COVID-19 samples collected from the United States, Italy and Spain covered acute and convalescent phases. From T cells, B-cell-depleted T cells, or PBMCs came the material, which was cDNA or gDNA.

Authors' data handling: Amplifying reference gene primers gave estimates of nucleated cell counts. The table came from immunoSEQ multiplex PCR; TCRdb's copy has only in-frame clones and leaves some out. That table furnishes V, J and clone size, whereas the DNA furnished D and trimming. The table has roughly 110,000 clones, roughly 85% seen once; the top ten hold about 13%. The V gene's germline CDR1 is ENHRY and CDR2 SYGVKD. The CDR3 length is 16 residues. V was cut by 10 bases and J by 0 bases, with 19 bases left in between. This TCR came from a human donor in a cohort sampled during active COVID-19. V is TRBV10-3 and J is TRBJ2-4; perhaps TRBD2 as D (5 bases). Input material: peripheral blood. The CDR3 DNA reads as TGTGCCACCTCGCTCGGCGCCGCGGGAGCCAAAAACATTCAGTACTTC. Translation gives CATSLGAAGAKNIQYF.